What follows describes a single TCR beta chain. Its antigen remains undetermined. The sample holds no much larger clone one base away, and base qualities are not on file. The collaborating institutions used their own protocols to collect whole blood in K2EDTA tubes. For TCRbeta analysis, collaborator samples were shipped as frozen whole blood, as isolated PBMCs, or as DNA extracted from either sample type. The immunoSEQ Assay, a bias-controlled multiplex PCR, was used to amplify TCRbeta CDR3 regions from genomic DNA. The authors processed their data as follows. The number of nucleated cells in each sample was estimated from the amplification of reference gene primers within the assay. To quantify the absolute abundance of each unique TCRbeta CDR3 rearrangement, sequence reads were collapsed and filtered. For each sample, productive Simpson clonality was calculated as the square root of Simpson's diversity index across productive rearrangements. Sourced from immuneACCESS, this table was stored by TCRdb with only in-frame sequences that have V and J called. A share of the clones is absent; for the studies checked, an unresolved V gene accounts for under half, and the remainder has no known explanation. V, J and clone size derive from that table, while D and trimming were established from the DNA sequence. The sample table shows about 140,000 clones, and around 79% are seen once. Of the sample, roughly 3.5% falls within the top ten clones.

The CDR3 sequence holds 13 residues, the cysteine and phenylalanine included. Solely the CDR3 DNA is kept, with 39 bases framed from the first base. V and J lose 7 bases and 0 bases, and a span of 10 bases separates them. According to the germline V gene, CDR1 reads SNHLY and CDR2 reads FYNNEI. This entry belongs to a study of blood T cell repertoires in COVID-19 (dated by TCRdb to between 2020 and 2021). For the study in its entirety: Samples from collaborators originated in the United States, Italy and Spain and spanned both the acute and convalescent phases of COVID-19. The material from the prospective study consisted of cDNA or gDNA derived from T cells, B-cell-depleted T cells, or PBMCs. Deeply sampled blood TCRbeta repertoires from subjects exposed to, actively infected with, or recovered from COVID-19 were included in the dataset. A freely available public database, intended as a resource for researchers studying the immune response to SARS-CoV-2, is where the repertoires were released. The samples were drawn from the first 160 participants of the ongoing ImmuneRACE study and from 950 to 1,500 subjects provided by 6 global collaborators. Sample metadata almost always included a de-identified subject ID, COVID-19 status, age in years and sex. Where available, HLA class I and class II types were taken from metadata supplied by the sample provider and were not determined by assay-based typing. On the study overall, not on this receptor specifically: How much clinical and demographic metadata was included differed by source and by participant, and the metadata was provided uncurated.

Sample: peripheral blood. The rearrangement joined TRBV2 to TRBJ2-7; TRBD1 might be the D gene, on 5 matching bases. This clonotype originated in a man between 60 and 75 years old with acute or convalescent COVID-19. The CDR3 protein is CASTQDISYEQYF. The bases are TGTGCCAGCACGCAGGACATCTCCTACGAGCAGTACTTC.